A single T cell receptor (beta chain) is shown here with its context. This entry is derived from a study of blood T cell repertoires in COVID-19. Study at large: Samples taken during acute and convalescent COVID-19 were collected in the United States, Italy and Spain. Sources were T cells, B-cell-depleted T cells, or PBMCs; the material itself was cDNA or gDNA.

In assigning cohorts, the study relied on participant-reported clinical history. Per the germline V gene, CDR1 is ENHRY and CDR2 is SYGVKD. The CDR3 length is 12 residues. The V end lost 9 bases, the J end lost 3 bases, and 11 bases lay between the germline ends. In the authors' workflow: Reference gene primers were amplified, and this amplification served to estimate nucleated cell counts. Assay: immunoSEQ multiplex PCR; the TCRdb copy retains only in-frame clones and omits some. For V, J and clone size, that table is used; D and trimming come from the DNA. The sample comprises 300,000 to 500,000 clones, 88% of which are singletons, and about 0.89% rests with the top ten.

The chain has TRBV10-3 and TRBJ1-2, with D uncertain. This receptor was obtained from a woman aged 25 to 39 with acute COVID-19. The sequencing sample was made of PBMCs or T cells enriched from blood (not recorded which). CDR3 sequence: CAIYDGYYGYTF. The CDR3 DNA sequence: TGTGCCATATACGACGGGTACTATGGCTACACCTTC.